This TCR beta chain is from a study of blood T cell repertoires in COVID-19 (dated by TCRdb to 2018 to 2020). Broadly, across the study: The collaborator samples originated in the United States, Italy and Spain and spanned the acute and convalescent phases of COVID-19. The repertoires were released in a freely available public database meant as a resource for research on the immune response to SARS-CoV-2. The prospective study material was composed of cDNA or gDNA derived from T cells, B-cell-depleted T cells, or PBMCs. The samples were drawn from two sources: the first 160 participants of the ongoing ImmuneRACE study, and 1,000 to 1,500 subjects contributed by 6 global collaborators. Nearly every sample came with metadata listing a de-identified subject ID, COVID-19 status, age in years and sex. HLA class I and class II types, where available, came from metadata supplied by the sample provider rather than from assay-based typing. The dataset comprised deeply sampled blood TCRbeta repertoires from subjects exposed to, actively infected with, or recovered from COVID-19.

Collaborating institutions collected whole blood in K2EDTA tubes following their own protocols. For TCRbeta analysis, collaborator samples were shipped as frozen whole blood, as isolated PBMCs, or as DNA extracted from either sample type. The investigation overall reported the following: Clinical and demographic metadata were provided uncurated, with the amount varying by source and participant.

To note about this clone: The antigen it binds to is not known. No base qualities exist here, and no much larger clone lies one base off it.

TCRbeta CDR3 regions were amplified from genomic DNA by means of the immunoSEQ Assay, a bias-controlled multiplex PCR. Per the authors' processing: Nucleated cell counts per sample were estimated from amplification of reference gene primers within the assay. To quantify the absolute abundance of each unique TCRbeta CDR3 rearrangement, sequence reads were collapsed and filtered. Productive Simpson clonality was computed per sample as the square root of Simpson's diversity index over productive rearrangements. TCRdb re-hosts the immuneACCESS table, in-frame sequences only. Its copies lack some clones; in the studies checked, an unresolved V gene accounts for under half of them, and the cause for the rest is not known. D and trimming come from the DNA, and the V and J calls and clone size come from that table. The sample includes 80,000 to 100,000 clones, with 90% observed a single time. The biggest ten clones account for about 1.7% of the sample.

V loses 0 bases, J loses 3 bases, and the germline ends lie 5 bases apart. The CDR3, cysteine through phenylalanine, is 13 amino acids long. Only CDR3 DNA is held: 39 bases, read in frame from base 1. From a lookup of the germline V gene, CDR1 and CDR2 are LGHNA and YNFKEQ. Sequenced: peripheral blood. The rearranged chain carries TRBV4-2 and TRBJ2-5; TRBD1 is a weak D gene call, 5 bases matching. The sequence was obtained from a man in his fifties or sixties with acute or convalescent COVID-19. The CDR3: CASSQDREETQYF. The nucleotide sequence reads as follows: TGTGCCAGCAGCCAAGACAGGGAAGAGACCCAGTACTTC.